The 7 T cell receptor beta chains below come from one sample, sequenced in a study of T cell clones after liver transplantation. The protocol was immunoSEQ multiplex PCR, while the TCRdb copy is restricted to in-frame clones and leaves out a portion. The sample yields under 35,000 clones, 90% to 95% seen once. The sample here was CD8+ T cells from blood, taken 12 months after liver transplant. These receptors were obtained from a human patient who received a liver transplant. Some T cells may be graft donor cells.

This clone was observed a single time. V gene TRBV27 combines with J gene TRBJ2-7; a possible D gene is TRBD1 (5 bases). Germline assignment: CDR1 MNHEY and CDR2 SMNVEV (reference sequence). Between the trimmed V and J ends, which lost 6 bases and 7 bases, there was a span of 28 bases. CDR3 length equals 17 residues. The CDR3 reads CASRTLKPDKPRWEQYF. For the CDR3, the DNA is TGTGCCAGCAGAACACTTAAACCGGACAAGCCCCGGTGGGAGCAGTACTTC.

The rearrangement uses TRBV27 and TRBJ2-6; 8 bases are shared with TRBD1. The CDR3 has 17 amino acids. With 6 bases clipped from V and 0 bases from J, the junction kept 7 bases outside the gene matches. Germline V gene data show CDR1 as MNHEY and CDR2 as SMNVEV (reference sequence). Here the CDR3 reads CASSPGTGSSGANVLTF. The CDR3 bases are TGTGCCAGCAGCCCCGGGACAGGAAGCTCTGGGGCCAACGTCCTGACTTTC.

V usage is TRBV11-3 and J usage is TRBJ1-1, with D possibly being TRBD1 (5 bases). CDR1 and CDR2 from the germline V gene are SGHNT and YENEEA. This CDR3 spans 13 amino acids. Trimming pared 1 base from V and 5 bases from J, leaving 8 bases between. The CDR3 nucleotides are TGTGCCAGCAGCTTAGCAGGGAGGACTGAAGCTTTCTTT. Translating gives CASSLAGRTEAFF.

About this clone: The same CDR3 arises from other DNA sequences in this sample as well. The genes are TRBV5-1 and TRBJ2-7, with D uncertain. The CDR3 runs to 13 residues. V was trimmed by 0 bases and J by 3 bases, leaving 7 bases between them. The germline V gene encodes CDR1 SGHRS and CDR2 YFSETQ. This CDR3 is CASSLGSLYEQYF. Written as DNA, the CDR3 is TGCGCCAGCAGCTTGGGAAGCCTCTACGAGCAGTACTTC. Complete variable domain (other parts from reference TRBV5-1 and TRBJ2-7): KAGVTQTPRYLIKTRGQQVTLSCSPISGHRSVSWYQQTPGQGLQFLFEYFSETQRNKGNFPGRFSGRQFSNSRSEMNVSTLELGDSALYLCASSLGSLYEQYFGPGTRLTVT.

This chain links TRBV28 with TRBJ2-2; possible D gene TRBD1, 6 bases. The CDR3 consists of 15 residues. CDR1 is MDHEN and CDR2 is SYDVKM in the germline V gene. V was trimmed by 4 bases and J by 1 base, leaving 10 bases between them. The CDR3 reads CASSYKGENTGELFF. The CDR3 nucleotides read TGTGCCAGCAGTTACAAGGGGGAGAACACCGGGGAGCTGTTTTTT.

The rearrangement uses TRBV7-9 and TRBJ2-7; D remains ambiguous. V was pared by 8 bases and J by 3 bases, with 23 bases between. Per germline, CDR1 SEHNR and CDR2 FQNEAQ (reference sequence). The CDR3 sequence is 16 residues long. CDR3 nucleotide sequence: TGTGCCAGCGGATCTCCAATCGGGCAGTCAGACTACGAGCAGTACTTC. It specifies CASGSPIGQSDYEQYF.

This clone was seen a handful of times. The chain recombines TRBV27 with TRBJ2-7, with TRBD2 identical over 9 bases. Germline lookup yields CDR1 MNHEY and CDR2 SMNVEV (reference sequence). Trimming at V came to 8 bases and at J to 3 bases, leaving 5 bases not matched to a gene. This CDR3 spans 13 amino acids. The CDR3 sequence is CASRTSAYYEQYF. The DNA of the CDR3 is TGTGCCAGCCGGACTAGCGCTTACTACGAGCAGTACTTC.